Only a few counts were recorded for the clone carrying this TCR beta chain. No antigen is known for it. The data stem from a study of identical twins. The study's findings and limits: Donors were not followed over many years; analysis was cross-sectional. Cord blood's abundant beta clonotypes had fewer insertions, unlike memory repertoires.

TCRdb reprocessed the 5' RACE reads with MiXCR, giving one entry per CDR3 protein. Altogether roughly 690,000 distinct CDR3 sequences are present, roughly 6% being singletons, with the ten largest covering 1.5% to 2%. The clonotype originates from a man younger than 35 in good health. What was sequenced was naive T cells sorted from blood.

CDR3 protein: CASSYTGSGANVLTF. Written as DNA, the CDR3 is TGTGCCAGCAGCTATACAGGAAGCGGGGCCAACGTCCTGACTTTC. The V gene is TRBV12-3 or TRBV12-4, the J gene TRBJ2-6, with D maybe TRBD1 (5 bases). The ends were cut back, 6 bases at V and 4 bases at J, with 13 bases in the middle. CDR3 length equals 15 residues.